Listed below are T cell receptor beta chains from one sample, sequenced in a study of cytomegalovirus exposure and HLA in healthy donors. Profiling relied on immunoSEQ multiplex PCR, and the TCRdb table lists in-frame clones only, not all of them. The sample comprises about 170,000 clones, around nine tenths of which are singletons, and around 2.4% rests with the top ten. The sample consisted of PBMCs. The receptor source for this set is a woman between 18 and 30 years old in good health and CMV-seronegative. Each CDR3 is given with its conserved first and last residue. The order of the fields is J gene, V gene, clone size, D gene, CDR3 DNA, CDR3 protein. The D gene is left open where the match is weak. Only some rows state a clone size, as once, few, many or a class for expanded clones.

J gene: TRBJ1-6
V gene: TRBV27
clone size: once
D gene: NA
CDR3 DNA: TGTGCCAGCAGTGCCAACAGGAATTCACCCCTCCACTTT
CDR3 protein: CASSANRNSPLHF

J gene: TRBJ2-7
V gene: TRBV7-8
clone size: few
D gene: TRBD2
CDR3 DNA: TGTGCCAGCAGCTTCGGGGGGACCTACGAGCAGTACTTC
CDR3 protein: CASSFGGTYEQYF

J gene: TRBJ2-3
V gene: TRBV10-3
clone size: NA
D gene: TRBD2
CDR3 DNA: TGTGCCACCGCGGGAGGGCAAGATACGCAGTATTTT
CDR3 protein: CATAGGQDTQYF

J gene: TRBJ2-7
V gene: TRBV7-8
clone size: NA
D gene: TRBD1
CDR3 DNA: TGTGCCAGCAGCTCCAGACGACTCGGGACAGGGGTAATCGAGCAGTACTTC
CDR3 protein: CASSSRRLGTGVIEQYF

J gene: TRBJ1-2
V gene: TRBV18
clone size: once
D gene: NA
CDR3 DNA: TGTGCCAGCTCACCGACAGACACCTATGGCTACACCTTC
CDR3 protein: CASSPTDTYGYTF

J gene: TRBJ2-5
V gene: TRBV5-1
clone size: NA
D gene: TRBD2
CDR3 DNA: TGCGCCAGCAGTGCTAGCGGCTTACAAGAGACCCAGTACTTC
CDR3 protein: CASSASGLQETQYF

J gene: TRBJ1-5
V gene: TRBV27
clone size: NA
D gene: TRBD1
CDR3 DNA: TGTGCCAGCAGTTCCGGGACAGGATATCAGCCCCAGCATTTT
CDR3 protein: CASSSGTGYQPQHF

J gene: TRBJ2-3
V gene: TRBV27
clone size: NA
D gene: NA
CDR3 DNA: TGTGCCAGCAGTCCCTCCCCAGGGAGGCGAGACACAGATACGCAGTATTTT
CDR3 protein: CASSPSPGRRDTDTQYF

J gene: TRBJ2-7
V gene: TRBV5-1
clone size: NA
D gene: NA
CDR3 DNA: TGCGCCAGCAGGGCGGAACTGACAGGAACCTACGAGCAGTACTTC
CDR3 protein: CASRAELTGTYEQYF

J gene: TRBJ2-7
V gene: TRBV7-2
clone size: once
D gene: TRBD2
CDR3 DNA: TGTGCCAGCAGCAGTCCGGCTAGCGGGGCCAACGAGCAGTACTTC
CDR3 protein: CASSSPASGANEQYF

J gene: TRBJ1-2
V gene: TRBV19
clone size: NA
D gene: NA
CDR3 DNA: TGTGCCAGTAGCGACAACGACGACTATGGCTACACCTTC
CDR3 protein: CASSDNDDYGYTF

J gene: TRBJ1-5
V gene: TRBV9
clone size: NA
D gene: NA
CDR3 DNA: TGTGCCAGCAGCCCCGGACACGTTGAGGCCCAGCATTTT
CDR3 protein: CASSPGHVEAQHF

J gene: TRBJ2-7
V gene: TRBV29-1
clone size: few
D gene: TRBD1
CDR3 DNA: TGCAGCTACACAGGGGAAGCCTACGAGCAGTACTTC
CDR3 protein: CSYTGEAYEQYF